These 21 T cell receptor beta chains share one sample of origin, sequenced in a study of blood T cells in healthy people across ages. The use of a sample-barcoded 5' primer and a J-beta primer mix characterized a second PCR of roughly 6 to 11 cycles. TCRdb re-called the 5' RACE reads with MiXCR, one entry per CDR3 protein. The sample includes some 750,000 distinct CDR3 sequences, 22% of them seen just once. Sequencing input: blood. These receptors were collected from a man between 65 and 80 years old in good health.

This clonotype showed up just a few times. The V gene is TRBV5-1, the J gene TRBJ1-4, with TRBD1 identical over 8 bases. Germline CDR1 and CDR2: SGHRS and YFSETQ. V trimming: 0 bases; J trimming: 7 bases; junction bases outside the gene matches: 5. There are 15 residues in the CDR3. The CDR3 nucleotides read TGCGCCAGCAGCTTGGCCGGGACAGGCGCTGAAAAACTGTTTTTT. This encodes CASSLAGTGAEKLFF.

The table lists this clonotype with many counts. The chain couples TRBV12-3 or TRBV12-4 to TRBJ1-4; no clear D. The CDR3 is made up of 14 amino acids. The V end lost 6 bases, the J end lost 7 bases, and 15 bases lay between the germline ends. The CDR3 nucleotides are TGTGCCAGCAGGAGGACGGAGGGAGGTGAAAAACTGTTTTTT. As protein: CASRRTEGGEKLFF.

This clonotype was picked up a small number of times. The V and J genes are TRBV11-2 and TRBJ2-7; D perhaps matches TRBD2 (6 bases). Germline V lookup: CDR1 SGHAT, CDR2 FQNNGV. The CDR3 extends over 15 amino acids. Between the trimmed V and J ends, which lost 2 bases and 1 base, there was a span of 12 bases. Here the CDR3 reads CASSLFRTTSYEQYF. The CDR3 DNA sequence: TGTGCCAGCAGCTTATTCCGGACTACTTCCTACGAGCAGTACTTC.

This clonotype was seen a few times. The chain carries TRBV5-1 and TRBJ2-1; possibly TRBD1 for D (6 bases). Deletions cut 1 base from V and 7 bases from J, with 12 bases between. The CDR3 is made up of 14 amino acids. In germline, CDR1 is SGHRS, CDR2 YFSETQ. The CDR3 DNA follows: TGCGCCAGCAGCTTGTTACAGGGTGGGAATGAGCAGTTCTTC. It translates to CASSLLQGGNEQFF.

There are a few counts of this clonotype. The gene calls are TRBV29-1 and TRBJ1-2; D is perhaps TRBD1 (5 bases). Germline V gene sequence: CDR1 SQVTM, CDR2 ANQGSEA. Trimming removed 0 bases from V and 1 base from J, with 9 bases in between. The CDR3 loop spans 14 amino acids. The CDR3 coding sequence is TGCAGCGTTGAAGATCGGGGGAATAACTATGGCTACACCTTC. Its translation: CSVEDRGNNYGYTF.

V usage is TRBV7-8 and J usage is TRBJ1-1; possibly TRBD1 for D (5 bases). CDR1 SGHVS and CDR2 FQNEAQ come from the germline V gene. V shed 0 bases and J shed 4 bases, with 12 bases lying between them. There are 15 residues in the CDR3. CDR3 sequence reads: CASSLAGRGVTEAFF. In nucleotides, the CDR3 is TGTGCCAGCAGCTTAGCGGGTCGGGGGGTCACTGAAGCTTTCTTT.

This clonotype appeared a few times. The chain recombines TRBV30 with TRBJ1-6; tentative D call: TRBD1 (6 bases). The CDR3 spans 14 residues. Trimming took 7 bases from V and 7 from J, leaving 17 bases between them. Germline CDR1 GTSNPN, CDR2 SVGIG (reference sequence). This CDR3 reads CALLDSGRNSPLHF. The CDR3 DNA reads TGTGCCTTGCTGGACAGTGGCAGAAATTCACCCCTCCACTTT.

The sample holds many counts of this clonotype. V usage is TRBV6-5 and J usage is TRBJ2-7, with D perhaps TRBD2 (6 bases). Germline V gene sequence: CDR1 MNHEY, CDR2 SVGAGI. V was pared by 2 bases and J by 7 bases, with 18 bases between. CDR3 length: 15 amino acids. The CDR3 DNA reads TGTGCCAGCAGTTACGTCGCGGGACCCTCGGGTGAGCAGTACTTC. Translating gives CASSYVAGPSGEQYF.

Ten or more counts support this clonotype. The genes are TRBV6-6 and TRBJ2-3; D ambiguous. The CDR3 length is 14 residues. The V gene lost 8 bases and the J gene lost 0 bases, with 12 bases spanning the gap. CDR1 MNHNY and CDR2 SVGAGI come from the germline V gene (reference sequence). For the CDR3, the DNA is TGTGCCAGCCAGCAGGCGCTTAGCACAGATACGCAGTATTTT. Encoded protein: CASQQALSTDTQYF.

The chain carries TRBV3-1 and TRBJ1-2; TRBD1 might be the D (6 bases). The CDR3 is 15 residues long. V was pared by 1 base and J by 8 bases, with 17 bases between. The germline V gene has CDR1 LGHDT and CDR2 YNNKEL (reference sequence). CDR3 in amino acids: CASSQVRGGATGYTF. For the CDR3, the DNA is TGTGCCAGCAGCCAAGTAAGGGGGGGCGCGACGGGCTACACCTTC.

This clonotype was detected a few times. The rearrangement links TRBV19 to TRBJ2-1; 12 nucleotides line up with TRBD2. J was trimmed by 6 bases and V by 4 bases; bases with no gene match: 10. CDR3 size: 17 residues. Germline V gene lookup returns CDR1 LNHDA and CDR2 SQIVND (reference sequence). CDR3 sequence: CASSNLLTSGSLNEQFF. CDR3 nucleotide sequence: TGTGCCAGTAGTAACCTCCTGACTAGCGGGAGCCTCAATGAGCAGTTCTTC. Full variable domain (rest looked up from reference TRBV19 and TRBJ2-1): DGGITQSPKYLFRKEGQNVTLSCEQNLNHDAMYWYRQDPGQGLRLIYYSQIVNDFQKGDIAEGYSVSREKKESFPLTVTSAQKNPTAFYLCASSNLLTSGSLNEQFFGPGTRLTVL.

The chain links TRBV2 to TRBJ1-2, with 7 bases aligning to TRBD1. The trim removed 8 bases at V and 9 bases at J, leaving 15 bases unmatched. The CDR3 has 14 amino acids. CDR1 is SNHLY, CDR2 FYNNEI, per germline. CDR3 sequence: CASGWTGGFGSYTF. The CDR3 DNA reads TGTGCCAGCGGGTGGACAGGTGGATTTGGGAGCTACACCTTC. The full variable domain, completed using reference TRBV2 and TRBJ1-2, is EPEVTQTPSHQVTQMGQEVILRCVPISNHLYFYWYRQILGQKVEFLVSFYNNEISEKSEIFDDQFSVERPDGSNFTLKIRSTKLEDSAMYFCASGWTGGFGSYTFGSGTRLTVV.

The chain carries TRBV20-1 and TRBJ2-5, with D unclear. TRBJ2-1 explains the end of the DNA better; the J call may be wrong. The CDR3 spans 12 residues. Germline V gene sequence: CDR1 DFQATT, CDR2 SNEGSKA (reference sequence). The chain's CDR3 is CSAIKKYNEQFF. For the CDR3, the DNA is TGCAGTGCCATAAAGAAATACAATGAGCAGTTCTTC.

In its sample, this clonotype was seen a few times. Germline and junction disagree at one end, which may indicate a read error. This chain connects TRBV6-2 or TRBV6-3 to TRBJ2-3; TRBD2 matches 8 bases. The CDR3 totals 16 residues. Looked up from germline, CDR1 is MNHEY and CDR2 is SVGEGT. Here the CDR3 reads CASRASGTRVSDAQYF. DNA of the CDR3: TGTGCCAGCAGAGCCAGCGGGACTAGGGTCTCAGATGCGCAGTATTTT.

This clonotype was detected a few times. The chain has TRBV27 and TRBJ1-2, with D possibly being TRBD1 (6 bases). This CDR3 is built from 14 residues. CDR1 and CDR2 from the germline V gene are MNHEY and SMNVEV (reference sequence). With 6 bases removed from V and 8 bases from J, the gap between germline ends came to 19 bases. The CDR3 protein is CASSPRGRRGGYTF. Here the CDR3 DNA reads TGTGCCAGCAGCCCCAGGGGCCGCCGCGGGGGCTACACCTTC.

This chain connects TRBV20-1 to TRBJ2-7; 9 nucleotides match TRBD1. Germline CDR1 reads DFQATT; CDR2 reads SNEGSKA (reference sequence). This CDR3 region has 14 residues. The V and J ends lost 6 bases and 0 bases, in that order; junction bases with no gene match: 6. As DNA, the CDR3 is TGCAGTGCAACGGACAGGGGAGGCTCCTACGAGCAGTACTTC. Amino acids: CSATDRGGSYEQYF.

The sample holds many counts of this clonotype. One junction end disagrees with the germline gene, perhaps due to a read error. The genes are TRBV4-2 and TRBJ2-6; weak D call: TRBD1 (7 bases). The CDR3 is 16 amino acids. Germline-derived CDR1 and CDR2 are LGHNA and YNFKEQ. The CDR3 bases are TGTGCCAGCAGCCGAATACAGGGGACTGGGGCCAACGTCCTGACCTTC. Amino acid sequence: CASSRIQGTGANVLTF.

The rearrangement joins TRBV12-3 or TRBV12-4 to TRBJ1-1; TRBD1 might be the D (6 bases). The CDR3 length is 14 residues. V was clipped by 6 bases and J by 7 bases, with 18 bases between them. The CDR3 loop is CASRERGARLEAFF. The CDR3 DNA reads TGTGCCAGCAGGGAAAGGGGGGCTCGGCTTGAAGCTTTCTTT.

This clonotype was found a few times. The chain employs TRBV5-1 and TRBJ1-1; D is undetermined. V was pared by 0 bases and J by 7 bases, with 10 bases between. The CDR3 spans 13 residues. Germline assignment: CDR1 SGHRS and CDR2 YFSETQ. CDR3 sequence (DNA): TGCGCCAGCAGCTTGGTTCCCGGGTTTGAAGCTTTCTTT. The encoded protein is CASSLVPGFEAFF.

This clonotype was detected a few times. The chain couples TRBV12-3 or TRBV12-4 to TRBJ1-6, with unresolved D. V was shortened by 4 bases and J by 6 bases, with 13 bases between the two germline ends. The CDR3 contains 15 residues. For the CDR3, the DNA is TGTGCCAGCAGTTCGCTGGACGGGATTAATTCACCCCTCCACTTT. Its protein is CASSSLDGINSPLHF.

The CDR3 here is CSARPQGLAGPNQETQYF. Here the CDR3 DNA reads TGCAGTGCTAGGCCCCAGGGACTAGCGGGACCTAATCAAGAGACCCAGTACTTC. The chain links TRBV20-1 to TRBJ2-5; 13 bases agree with TRBD2. The CDR3 contains 18 residues. The junction had 12 bases not matched to a gene; V was cut back by 3 bases and J by 2 bases. CDR1 and CDR2 (germline): DFQATT, SNEGSKA (reference sequence).